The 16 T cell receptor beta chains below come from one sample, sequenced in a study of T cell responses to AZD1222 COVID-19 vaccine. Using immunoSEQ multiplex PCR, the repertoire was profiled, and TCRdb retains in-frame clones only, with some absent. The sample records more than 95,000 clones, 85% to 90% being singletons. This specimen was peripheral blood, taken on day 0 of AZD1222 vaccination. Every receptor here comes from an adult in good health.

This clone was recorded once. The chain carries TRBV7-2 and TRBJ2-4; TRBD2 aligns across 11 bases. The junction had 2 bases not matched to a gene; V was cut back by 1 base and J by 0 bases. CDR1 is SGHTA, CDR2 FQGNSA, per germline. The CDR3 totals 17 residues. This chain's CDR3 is CASSLGSGRGAKNIQYF. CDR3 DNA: TGTGCCAGCAGCTTAGGTAGCGGGAGGGGAGCCAAAAACATTCAGTACTTC.

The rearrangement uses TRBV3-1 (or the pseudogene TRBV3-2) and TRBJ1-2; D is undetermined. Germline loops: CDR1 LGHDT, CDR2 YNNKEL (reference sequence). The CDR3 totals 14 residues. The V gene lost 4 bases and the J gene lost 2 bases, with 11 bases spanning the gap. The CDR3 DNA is TGTGCCAGCAGCCCCCCCCAAACAAACTATGGCTACACCTTC. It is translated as CASSPPQTNYGYTF.

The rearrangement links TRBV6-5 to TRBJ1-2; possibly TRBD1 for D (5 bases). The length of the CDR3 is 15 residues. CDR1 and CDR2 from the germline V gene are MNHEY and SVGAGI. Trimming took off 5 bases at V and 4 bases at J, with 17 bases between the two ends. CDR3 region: CASSPTGPSSYGYTF. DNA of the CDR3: TGTGCCAGCAGTCCTACAGGACCCTCTAGCTATGGCTACACCTTC.

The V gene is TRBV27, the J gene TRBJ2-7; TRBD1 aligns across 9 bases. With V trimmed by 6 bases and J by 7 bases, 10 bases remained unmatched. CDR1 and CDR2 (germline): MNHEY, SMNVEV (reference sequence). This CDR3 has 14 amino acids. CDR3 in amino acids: CASRAGTGTGEQYF. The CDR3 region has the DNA TGTGCCAGCAGGGCAGGGACAGGGACGGGGGAGCAGTACTTC.

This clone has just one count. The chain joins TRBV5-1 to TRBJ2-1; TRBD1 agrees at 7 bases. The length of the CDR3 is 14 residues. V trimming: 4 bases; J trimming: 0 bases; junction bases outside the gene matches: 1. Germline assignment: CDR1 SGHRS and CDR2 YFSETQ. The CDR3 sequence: CASSPGGSYNEQFF. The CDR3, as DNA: TGCGCCAGCAGCCCAGGGGGCTCCTACAATGAGCAGTTCTTC.

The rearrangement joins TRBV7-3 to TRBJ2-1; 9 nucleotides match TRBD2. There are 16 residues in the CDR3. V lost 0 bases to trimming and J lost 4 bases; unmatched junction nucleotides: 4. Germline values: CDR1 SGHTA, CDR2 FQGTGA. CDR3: CASSLTGGRGYNEQFF. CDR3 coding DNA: TGTGCCAGCAGCTTAACCGGCGGGAGGGGATACAATGAGCAGTTCTTC.

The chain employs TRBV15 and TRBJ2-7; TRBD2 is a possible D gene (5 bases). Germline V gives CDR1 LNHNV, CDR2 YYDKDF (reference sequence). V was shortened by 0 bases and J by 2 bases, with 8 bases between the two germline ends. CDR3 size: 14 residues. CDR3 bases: TGTGCCACCAGCAGAGATCTCGGGGCCTACGAGCAGTACTTC. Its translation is CATSRDLGAYEQYF.

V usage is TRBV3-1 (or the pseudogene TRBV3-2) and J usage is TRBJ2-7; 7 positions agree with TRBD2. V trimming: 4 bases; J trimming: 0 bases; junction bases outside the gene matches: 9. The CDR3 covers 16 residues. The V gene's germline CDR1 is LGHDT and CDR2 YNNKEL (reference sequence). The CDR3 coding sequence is TGTGCCAGCAGCCGGACTTCTAGCGGCCCCTCCTACGAGCAGTACTTC. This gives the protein CASSRTSSGPSYEQYF.

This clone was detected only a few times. The CDR3 DNA reads as TGTGCCAGTATCCCGAATTTTGACCCTGGGGAGACTGAAGCTTTCTTT. This encodes CASIPNFDPGETEAFF. This chain joins TRBV19 and TRBJ1-1; the D is unclear. The V gene lost 7 bases and the J gene lost 5 bases, with 23 bases spanning the gap. The CDR3 covers 16 residues. The V gene's germline CDR1 is LNHDA and CDR2 SQIVND (reference sequence).

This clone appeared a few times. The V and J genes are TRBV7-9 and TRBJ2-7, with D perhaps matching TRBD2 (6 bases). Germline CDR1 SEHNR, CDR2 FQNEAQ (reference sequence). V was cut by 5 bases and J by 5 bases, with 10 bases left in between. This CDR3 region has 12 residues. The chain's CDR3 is CASSGGVDEQYF. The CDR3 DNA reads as TGTGCCAGCAGCGGCGGGGTCGACGAGCAGTACTTC.

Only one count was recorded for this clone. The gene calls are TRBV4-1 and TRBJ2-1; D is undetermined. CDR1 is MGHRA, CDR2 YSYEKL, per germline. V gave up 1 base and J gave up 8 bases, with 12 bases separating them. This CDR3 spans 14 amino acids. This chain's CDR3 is CASSQATQVDEQFF. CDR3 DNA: TGCGCCAGCAGCCAAGCGACCCAAGTCGATGAGCAGTTCTTC.

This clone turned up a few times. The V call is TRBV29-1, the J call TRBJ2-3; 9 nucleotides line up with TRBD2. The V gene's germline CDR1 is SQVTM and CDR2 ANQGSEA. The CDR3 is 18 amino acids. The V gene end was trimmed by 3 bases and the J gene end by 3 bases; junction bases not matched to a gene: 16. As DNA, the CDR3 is TGCAGCGTTGAGGAGAGAAACCCCAGCGGGAGGCATACAGATACGCAGTATTTT. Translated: CSVEERNPSGRHTDTQYF.

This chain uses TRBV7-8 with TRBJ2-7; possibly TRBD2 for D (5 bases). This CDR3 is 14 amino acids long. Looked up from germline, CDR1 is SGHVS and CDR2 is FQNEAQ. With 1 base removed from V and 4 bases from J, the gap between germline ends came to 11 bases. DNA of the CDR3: TGTGCCAGCAGCTTAGTCCGCAGAGGGTACGAGCAGTACTTC. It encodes CASSLVRRGYEQYF.

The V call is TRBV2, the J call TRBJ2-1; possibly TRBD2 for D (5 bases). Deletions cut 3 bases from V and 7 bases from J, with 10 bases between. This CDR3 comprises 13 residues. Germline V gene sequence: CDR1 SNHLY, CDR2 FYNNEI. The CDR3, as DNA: TGTGCCAGCAGTGAGTATCTAGCTAATGAGCAGTTCTTC. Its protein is CASSEYLANEQFF. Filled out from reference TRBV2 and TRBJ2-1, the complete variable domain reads EPEVTQTPSHQVTQMGQEVILRCVPISNHLYFYWYRQILGQKVEFLVSFYNNEISEKSEIFDDQFSVERPDGSNFTLKIRSTKLEDSAMYFCASSEYLANEQFFGPGTRLTVL.

The CDR3 here is CASRWRGEGSYEQYF. The DNA for the CDR3 is TGCGCCAGCAGGTGGAGGGGGGAGGGATCCTACGAGCAGTACTTC. The rearrangement joins TRBV5-1 to TRBJ2-7; tentatively, D is TRBD2 (7 bases). The CDR3 is 15 amino acids. Trimming took 5 bases from V and 1 from J, leaving 16 bases between them. Per the germline V gene, CDR1 is SGHRS and CDR2 is YFSETQ. Complete variable domain (other parts from reference TRBV5-1 and TRBJ2-7): KAGVTQTPRYLIKTRGQQVTLSCSPISGHRSVSWYQQTPGQGLQFLFEYFSETQRNKGNFPGRFSGRQFSNSRSEMNVSTLELGDSALYLCASRWRGEGSYEQYFGPGTRLTVT.

The CDR3 nucleotides are TGTGCCAGCAGCGTACAGGGGAGGGAGACCCAGTACTTC. Residues: CASSVQGRETQYF. The J gene is TRBJ2-5, the V gene TRBV7-3, with D possibly matching TRBD1 (7 bases). V was pared by 5 bases and J by 5 bases, with 12 bases between. This CDR3 has 13 residues. The germline CDR1 and CDR2 sequences are SGHTA and FQGTGA.